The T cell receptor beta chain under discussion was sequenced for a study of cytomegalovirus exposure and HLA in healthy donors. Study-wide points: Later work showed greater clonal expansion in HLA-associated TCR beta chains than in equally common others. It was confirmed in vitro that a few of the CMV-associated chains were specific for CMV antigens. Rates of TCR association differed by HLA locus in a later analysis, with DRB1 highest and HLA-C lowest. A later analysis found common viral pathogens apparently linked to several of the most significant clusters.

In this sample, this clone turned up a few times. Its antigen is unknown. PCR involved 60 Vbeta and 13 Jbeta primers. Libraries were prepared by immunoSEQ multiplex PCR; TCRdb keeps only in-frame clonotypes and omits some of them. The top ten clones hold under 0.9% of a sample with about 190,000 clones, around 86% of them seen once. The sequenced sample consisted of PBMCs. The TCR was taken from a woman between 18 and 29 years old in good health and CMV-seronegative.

CDR3 in amino acids: CASRKLAGGLYWEQFF. In DNA form, the CDR3 reads TGCGCCAGCAGGAAACTAGCGGGGGGGCTATATTGGGAGCAGTTCTTC. This chain links TRBV5-1 with TRBJ2-1; 13 bases match TRBD2. Germline loops: CDR1 SGHRS, CDR2 YFSETQ. This CDR3 has 16 amino acids. The V segment lost 5 bases and the J segment 10 bases; nucleotides outside the gene matches: 12.